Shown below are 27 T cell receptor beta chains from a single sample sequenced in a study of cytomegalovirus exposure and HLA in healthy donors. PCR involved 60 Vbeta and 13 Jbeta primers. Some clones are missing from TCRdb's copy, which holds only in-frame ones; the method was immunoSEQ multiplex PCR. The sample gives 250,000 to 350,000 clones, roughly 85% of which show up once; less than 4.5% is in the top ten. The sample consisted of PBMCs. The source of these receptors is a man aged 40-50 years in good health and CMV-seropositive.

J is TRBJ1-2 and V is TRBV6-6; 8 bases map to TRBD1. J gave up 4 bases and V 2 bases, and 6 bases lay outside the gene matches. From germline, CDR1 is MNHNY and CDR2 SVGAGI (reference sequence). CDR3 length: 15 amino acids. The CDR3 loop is CASSYVTGVGYGYTF. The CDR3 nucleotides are TGTGCCAGCAGTTACGTGACAGGGGTCGGCTATGGCTACACCTTC.

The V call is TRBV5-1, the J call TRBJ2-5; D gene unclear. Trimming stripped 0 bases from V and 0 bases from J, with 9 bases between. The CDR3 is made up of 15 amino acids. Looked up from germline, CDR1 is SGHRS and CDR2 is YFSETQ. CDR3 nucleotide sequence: TGCGCCAGCAGCTTGGACAGCCCGTACCAAGAGACCCAGTACTTC. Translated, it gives CASSLDSPYQETQYF.

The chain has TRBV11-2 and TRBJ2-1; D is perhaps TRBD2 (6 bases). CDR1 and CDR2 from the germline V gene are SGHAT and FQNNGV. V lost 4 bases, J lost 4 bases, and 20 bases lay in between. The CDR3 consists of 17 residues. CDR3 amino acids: CASSSGLEGPPYNEQFF. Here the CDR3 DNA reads TGTGCCAGCAGCTCCGGACTGGAGGGGCCCCCTTACAATGAGCAGTTCTTC.

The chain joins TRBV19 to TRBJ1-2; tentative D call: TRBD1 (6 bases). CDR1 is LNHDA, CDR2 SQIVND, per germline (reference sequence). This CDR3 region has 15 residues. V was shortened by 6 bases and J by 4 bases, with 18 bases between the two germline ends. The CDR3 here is CASRRGGRPFYGYTF. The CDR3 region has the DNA TGTGCCAGTAGGCGGGGGGGCAGGCCCTTCTATGGCTACACCTTC.

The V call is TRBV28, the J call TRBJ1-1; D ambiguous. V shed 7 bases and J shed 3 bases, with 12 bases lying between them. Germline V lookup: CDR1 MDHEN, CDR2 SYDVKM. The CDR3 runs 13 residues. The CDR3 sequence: CASNSVADTEAFF. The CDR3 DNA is TGTGCCAGCAACTCGGTGGCGGACACTGAAGCTTTCTTT.

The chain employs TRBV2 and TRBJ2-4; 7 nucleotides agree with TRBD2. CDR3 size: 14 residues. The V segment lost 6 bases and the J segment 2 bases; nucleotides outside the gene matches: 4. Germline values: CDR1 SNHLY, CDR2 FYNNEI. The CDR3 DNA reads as TGTGCCAGCAGGGGGGAGGGTTCCAAAAACATTCAGTACTTC. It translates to CASRGEGSKNIQYF.

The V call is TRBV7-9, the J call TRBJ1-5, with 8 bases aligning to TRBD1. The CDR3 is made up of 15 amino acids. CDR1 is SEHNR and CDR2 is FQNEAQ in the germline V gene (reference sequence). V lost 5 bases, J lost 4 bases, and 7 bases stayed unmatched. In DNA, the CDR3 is TGTGCCAGCAGCCCTCCGGGACAGGTAAATCAGCCCCAGCATTTT. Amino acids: CASSPPGQVNQPQHF.

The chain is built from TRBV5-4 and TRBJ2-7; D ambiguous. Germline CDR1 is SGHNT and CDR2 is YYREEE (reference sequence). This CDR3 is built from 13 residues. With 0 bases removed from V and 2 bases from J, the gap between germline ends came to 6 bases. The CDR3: CASSLGYAYEQYF. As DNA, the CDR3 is TGTGCCAGCAGCTTGGGCTACGCCTACGAGCAGTACTTC.

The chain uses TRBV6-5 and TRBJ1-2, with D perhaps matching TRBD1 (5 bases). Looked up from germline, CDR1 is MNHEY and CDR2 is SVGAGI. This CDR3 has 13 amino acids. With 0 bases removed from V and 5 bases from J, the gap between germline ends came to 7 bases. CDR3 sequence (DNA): TGTGCCAGCAGTTACTCGACAGAGTATGGCTACACCTTC. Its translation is CASSYSTEYGYTF.

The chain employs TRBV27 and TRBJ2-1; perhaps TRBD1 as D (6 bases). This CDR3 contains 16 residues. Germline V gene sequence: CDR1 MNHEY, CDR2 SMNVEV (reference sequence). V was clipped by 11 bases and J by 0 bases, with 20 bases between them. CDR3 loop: CAAAGAQGDSYNEQFF. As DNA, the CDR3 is TGTGCCGCCGCGGGTGCACAGGGCGACTCCTACAATGAGCAGTTCTTC.

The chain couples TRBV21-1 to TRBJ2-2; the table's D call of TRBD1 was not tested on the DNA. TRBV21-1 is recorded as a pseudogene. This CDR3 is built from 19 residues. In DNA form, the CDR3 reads TGTGCCAGCAGCAAAAGCAGCCGTTCGGCAGGGGCTATCACCGGGGAGCTGTTTTTT. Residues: CASSKSSRSAGAITGELFF.

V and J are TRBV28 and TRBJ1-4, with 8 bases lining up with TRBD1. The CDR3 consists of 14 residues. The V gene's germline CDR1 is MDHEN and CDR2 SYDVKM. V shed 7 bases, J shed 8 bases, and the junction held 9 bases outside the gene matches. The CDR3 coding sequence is TGTGCCAGCATCGAGGACAGGGTGTCGGAAAAACTGTTTTTT. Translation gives CASIEDRVSEKLFF.

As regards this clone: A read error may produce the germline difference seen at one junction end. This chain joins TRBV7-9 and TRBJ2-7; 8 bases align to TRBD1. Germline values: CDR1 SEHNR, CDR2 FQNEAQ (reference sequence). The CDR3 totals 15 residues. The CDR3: CSSSLGDRNSYEQYF. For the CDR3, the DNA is TGTTCCAGCAGCTTAGGGGACAGGAACTCCTACGAGCAGTACTTC.

CDR3 in amino acids: CASSSTGGYYNEQFF. DNA for the CDR3: TGTGCCAGCAGCTCGACAGGGGGCTACTACAATGAGCAGTTCTTC. The rearrangement joins TRBV7-9 to TRBJ2-1; 10 positions match TRBD1. The V and J ends lost 4 bases and 3 bases, in that order; junction bases with no gene match: 3. CDR1 and CDR2 (germline): SEHNR, FQNEAQ (reference sequence). The CDR3 runs to 15 residues.

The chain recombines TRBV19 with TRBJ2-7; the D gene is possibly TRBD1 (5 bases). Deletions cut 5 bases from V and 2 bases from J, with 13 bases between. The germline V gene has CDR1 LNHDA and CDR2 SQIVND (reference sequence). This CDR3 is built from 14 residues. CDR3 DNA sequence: TGTGCCAGTAGTGTGGCGCAAGGGGCCTACGAGCAGTACTTC. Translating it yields CASSVAQGAYEQYF.

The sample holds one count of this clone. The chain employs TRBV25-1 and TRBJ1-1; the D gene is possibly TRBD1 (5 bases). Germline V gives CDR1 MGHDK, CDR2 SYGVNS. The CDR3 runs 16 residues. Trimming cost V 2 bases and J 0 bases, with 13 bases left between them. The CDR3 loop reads CASSEGGVPMNTEAFF. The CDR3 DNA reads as TGTGCCAGCAGTGAAGGGGGGGTGCCTATGAACACTGAAGCTTTCTTT.

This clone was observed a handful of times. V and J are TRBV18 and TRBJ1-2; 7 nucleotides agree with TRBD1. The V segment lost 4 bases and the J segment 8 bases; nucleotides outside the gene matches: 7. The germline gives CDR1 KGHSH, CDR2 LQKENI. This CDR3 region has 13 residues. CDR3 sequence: CASSQDRVAGYTF. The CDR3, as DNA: TGTGCCAGCTCACAAGACAGGGTCGCGGGCTACACCTTC. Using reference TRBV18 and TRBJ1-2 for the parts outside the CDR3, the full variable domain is NAGVMQNPRHLVRRRGQEARLRCSPMKGHSHVYWYRQLPEEGLKFMVYLQKENIIDESGMPKERFSAEFPKEGPSILRIQQVVRGDSAAYFCASSQDRVAGYTFGSGTRLTVV.

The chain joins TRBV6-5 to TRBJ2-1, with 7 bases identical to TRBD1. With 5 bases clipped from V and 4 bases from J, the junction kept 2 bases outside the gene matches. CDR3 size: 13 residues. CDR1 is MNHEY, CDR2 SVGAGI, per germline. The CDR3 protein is CASSPGQYNEQFF. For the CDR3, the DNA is TGTGCCAGCAGTCCGGGACAGTACAATGAGCAGTTCTTC.

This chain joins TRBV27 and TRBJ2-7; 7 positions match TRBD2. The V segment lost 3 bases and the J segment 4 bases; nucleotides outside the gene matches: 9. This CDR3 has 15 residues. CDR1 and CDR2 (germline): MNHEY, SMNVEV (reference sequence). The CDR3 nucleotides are TGTGCCAGCAGTTTCTTCGCGGGAGCGACGTACGAGCAGTACTTC. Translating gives CASSFFAGATYEQYF.

The CDR3 region is CASRFQAASTDTQYF. CDR3 in DNA: TGTGCCAGTAGGTTTCAAGCGGCTAGCACAGATACGCAGTATTTT. This chain uses TRBV19 with TRBJ2-3; D might be TRBD2 (5 bases). V dropped 6 bases and J dropped 0 bases, with 13 bases sitting between them. Germline lookup yields CDR1 LNHDA and CDR2 SQIVND (reference sequence). The CDR3 totals 15 residues.

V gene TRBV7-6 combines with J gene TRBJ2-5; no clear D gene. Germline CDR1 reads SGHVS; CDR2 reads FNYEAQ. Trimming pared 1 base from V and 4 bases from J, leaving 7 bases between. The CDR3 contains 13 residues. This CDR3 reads CASSLGSGETQYF. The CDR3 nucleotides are TGTGCCAGCAGCTTAGGATCAGGAGAGACCCAGTACTTC.

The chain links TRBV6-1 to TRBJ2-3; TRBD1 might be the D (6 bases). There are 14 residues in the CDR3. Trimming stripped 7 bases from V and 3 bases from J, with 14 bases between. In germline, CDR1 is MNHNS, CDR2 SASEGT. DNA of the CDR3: TGTGCCAGCACAAGGTCAGGGGCTACAGATACGCAGTATTTT. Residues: CASTRSGATDTQYF.

Written as DNA, the CDR3 is TGTGCCAGCAGTGAAAGAGAGGGGAGGTACACCTTC. This sequence encodes CASSEREGRYTF. This chain links TRBV6-1 with TRBJ1-2; D may be TRBD1 (5 bases). Germline V lookup: CDR1 MNHNS, CDR2 SASEGT. CDR3 length: 12 amino acids. Trimming stripped 2 bases from V and 11 bases from J, with 12 bases between.

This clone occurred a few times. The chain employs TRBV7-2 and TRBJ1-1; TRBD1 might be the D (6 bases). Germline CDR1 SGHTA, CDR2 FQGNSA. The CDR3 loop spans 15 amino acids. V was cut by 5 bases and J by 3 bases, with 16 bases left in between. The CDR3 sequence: CASSHRDTGYTEAFF. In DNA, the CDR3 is TGTGCCAGCAGCCATCGGGACACCGGTTACACTGAAGCTTTCTTT.

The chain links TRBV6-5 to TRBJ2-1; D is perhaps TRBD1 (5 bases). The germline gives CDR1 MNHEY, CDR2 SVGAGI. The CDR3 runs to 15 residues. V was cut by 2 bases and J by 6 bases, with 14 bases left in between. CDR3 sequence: CASSYLGVSGNEQFF. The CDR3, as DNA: TGTGCCAGCAGTTACCTAGGGGTGTCGGGCAATGAGCAGTTCTTC.

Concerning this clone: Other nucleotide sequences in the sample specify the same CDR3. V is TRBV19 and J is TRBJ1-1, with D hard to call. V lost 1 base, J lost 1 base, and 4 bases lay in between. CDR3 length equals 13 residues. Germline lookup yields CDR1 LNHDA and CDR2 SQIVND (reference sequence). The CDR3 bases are TGTGCCAGTAGTATAGGGGCGAACACTGAAGCTTTCTTT. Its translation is CASSIGANTEAFF.

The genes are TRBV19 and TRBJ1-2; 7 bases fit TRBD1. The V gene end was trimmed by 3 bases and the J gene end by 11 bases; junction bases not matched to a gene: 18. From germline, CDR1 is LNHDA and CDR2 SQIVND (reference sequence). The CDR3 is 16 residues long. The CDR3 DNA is TGTGCCAGTAGTATTCCGGGACAGACTATCCCAATGGGATACACCTTC. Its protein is CASSIPGQTIPMGYTF. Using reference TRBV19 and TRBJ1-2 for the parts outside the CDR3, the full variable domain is DGGITQSPKYLFRKEGQNVTLSCEQNLNHDAMYWYRQDPGQGLRLIYYSQIVNDFQKGDIAEGYSVSREKKESFPLTVTSAQKNPTAFYLCASSIPGQTIPMGYTFGSGTRLTVV.